The present TCR beta chain was sequenced within a study of spatial heterogeneity in lung cancer. Turning to the study itself: The 65 or so donors had untreated early-stage non-small cell lung cancer. After resection, follow-up PBMC samples were sequenced when available, at a median of approximately 2 years later.

One entry per CDR3 protein, called by TCRdb with MiXCR from the 5' RACE reads. The sample lists roughly 38,000 distinct CDR3 sequences, over 9.5% seen once, with approximately 17% in the top ten. Documented time point: blood at routine non-recurrence follow-up after resection. The sample holds many counts of this clonotype. The source material was PBMCs, sampled at follow-up. This sequence was found in a female donor with early-stage non-small cell lung cancer.

Here the CDR3 reads CASSYPGRGGTEAFF. In DNA form, the CDR3 reads TGTGCCAGCAGTTACCCCGGGAGGGGGGGGACTGAAGCTTTCTTT. This sequence joins TRBV6-5 and TRBJ1-1, with D perhaps TRBD1 (6 bases). The CDR3 sequence is 15 residues long. Germline V CDR1 and CDR2: MNHEY, SVGAGI. V lost 2 bases, J lost 5 bases, and 15 bases lay in between.